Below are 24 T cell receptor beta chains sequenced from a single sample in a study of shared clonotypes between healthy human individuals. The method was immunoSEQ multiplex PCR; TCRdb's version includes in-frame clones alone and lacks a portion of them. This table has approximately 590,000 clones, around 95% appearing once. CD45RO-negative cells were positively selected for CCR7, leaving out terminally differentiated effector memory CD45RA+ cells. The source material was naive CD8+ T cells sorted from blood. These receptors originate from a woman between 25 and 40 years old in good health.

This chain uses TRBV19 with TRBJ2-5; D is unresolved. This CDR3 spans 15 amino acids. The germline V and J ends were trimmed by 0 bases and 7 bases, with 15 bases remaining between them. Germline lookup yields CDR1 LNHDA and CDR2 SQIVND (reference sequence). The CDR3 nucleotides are TGTGCCAGTAGTATAGAAAGTGGCGTGAGCTGGACCCAGTACTTC. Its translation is CASSIESGVSWTQYF.

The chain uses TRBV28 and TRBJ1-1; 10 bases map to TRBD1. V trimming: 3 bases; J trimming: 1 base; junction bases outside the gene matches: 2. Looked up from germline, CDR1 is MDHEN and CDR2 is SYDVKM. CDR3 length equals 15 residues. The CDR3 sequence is CASSLTGGPNTEAFF. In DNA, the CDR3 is TGTGCCAGCAGTTTGACAGGGGGCCCGAACACTGAAGCTTTCTTT.

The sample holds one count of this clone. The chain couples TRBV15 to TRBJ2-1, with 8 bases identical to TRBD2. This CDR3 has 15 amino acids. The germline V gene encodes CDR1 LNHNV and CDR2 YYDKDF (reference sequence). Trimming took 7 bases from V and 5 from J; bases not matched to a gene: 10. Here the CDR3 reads CATTREGLLNNEQFF. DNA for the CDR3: TGTGCCACCACCCGGGAGGGGCTGCTCAACAATGAGCAGTTCTTC.

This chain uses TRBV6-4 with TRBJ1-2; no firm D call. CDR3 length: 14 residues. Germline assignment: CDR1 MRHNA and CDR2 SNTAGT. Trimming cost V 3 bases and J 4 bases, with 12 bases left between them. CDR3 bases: TGTGCCAGCAGTGAGGGTAGTTCGGGCTATGGCTACACCTTC. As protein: CASSEGSSGYGYTF.

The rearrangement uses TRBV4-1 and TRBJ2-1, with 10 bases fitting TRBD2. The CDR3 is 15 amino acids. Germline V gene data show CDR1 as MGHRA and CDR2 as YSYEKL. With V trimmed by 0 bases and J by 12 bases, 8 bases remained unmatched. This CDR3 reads CASSQDPAGGRRQFF. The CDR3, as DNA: TGCGCCAGCAGCCAAGATCCAGCGGGAGGGCGAAGGCAGTTCTTC.

The CDR3 DNA reads TGTGCCAGCAGTTTAGAGGGTCCCCGCACAGATACGCAGTATTTT. It specifies CASSLEGPRTDTQYF. The genes are TRBV28 and TRBJ2-3; D possibly corresponds to TRBD2 (5 bases). With 2 bases removed from V and 1 base from J, the gap between germline ends came to 10 bases. The germline gives CDR1 MDHEN, CDR2 SYDVKM. This CDR3 has 15 residues.

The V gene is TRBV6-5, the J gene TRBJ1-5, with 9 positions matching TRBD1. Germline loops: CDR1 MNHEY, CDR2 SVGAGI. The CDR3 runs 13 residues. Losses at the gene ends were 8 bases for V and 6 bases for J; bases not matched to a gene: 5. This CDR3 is CASRTGAGQPQHF. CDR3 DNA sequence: TGTGCCAGCCGGACAGGGGCCGGTCAGCCCCAGCATTTT.

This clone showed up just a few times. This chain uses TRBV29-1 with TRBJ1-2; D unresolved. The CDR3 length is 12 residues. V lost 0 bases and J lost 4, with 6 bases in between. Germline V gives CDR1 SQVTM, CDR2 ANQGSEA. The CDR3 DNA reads TGCAGCGTTGAAGACAGATCCTATGGCTACACCTTC. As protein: CSVEDRSYGYTF.

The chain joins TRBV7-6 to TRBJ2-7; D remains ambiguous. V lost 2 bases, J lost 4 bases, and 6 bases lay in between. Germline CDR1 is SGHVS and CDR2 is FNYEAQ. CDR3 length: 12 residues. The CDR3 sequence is CASSLSGYEQYF. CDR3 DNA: TGTGCCAGCAGCTTATCCGGGTACGAGCAGTACTTC.

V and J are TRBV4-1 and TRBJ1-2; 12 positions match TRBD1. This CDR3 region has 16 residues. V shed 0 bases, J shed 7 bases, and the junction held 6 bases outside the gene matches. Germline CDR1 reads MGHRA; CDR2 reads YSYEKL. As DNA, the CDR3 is TGCGCCAGCAGCCAAGACTTGGGACAGGGGGCGAGTGGCTACACCTTC. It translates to CASSQDLGQGASGYTF.

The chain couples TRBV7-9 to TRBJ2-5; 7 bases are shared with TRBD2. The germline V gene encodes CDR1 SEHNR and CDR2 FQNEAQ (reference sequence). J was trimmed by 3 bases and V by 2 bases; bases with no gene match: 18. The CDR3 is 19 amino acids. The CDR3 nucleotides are TGTGCCAGCAGCTTAATGGGGCGCAGAGGGAGGGATGTTGAAGAGACCCAGTACTTC. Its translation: CASSLMGRRGRDVEETQYF.

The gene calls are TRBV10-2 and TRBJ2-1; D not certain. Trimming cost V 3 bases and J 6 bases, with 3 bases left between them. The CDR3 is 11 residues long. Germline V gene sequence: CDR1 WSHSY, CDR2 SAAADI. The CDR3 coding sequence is TGCGCCAGCAGTGACCTCAATGAGCAGTTCTTC. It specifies CASSDLNEQFF.

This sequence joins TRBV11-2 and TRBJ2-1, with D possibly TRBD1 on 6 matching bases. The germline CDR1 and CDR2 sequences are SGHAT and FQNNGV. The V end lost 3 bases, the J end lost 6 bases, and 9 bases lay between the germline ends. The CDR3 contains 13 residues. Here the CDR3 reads CASSFWGPNEQFF. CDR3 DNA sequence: TGTGCCAGCAGCTTTTGGGGGCCCAATGAGCAGTTCTTC.

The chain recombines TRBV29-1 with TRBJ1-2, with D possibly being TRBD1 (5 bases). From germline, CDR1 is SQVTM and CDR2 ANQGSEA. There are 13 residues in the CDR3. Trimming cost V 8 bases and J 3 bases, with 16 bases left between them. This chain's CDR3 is CSIRDPKDYGYTF. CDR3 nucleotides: TGCAGCATTAGGGACCCCAAGGACTATGGCTACACCTTC.

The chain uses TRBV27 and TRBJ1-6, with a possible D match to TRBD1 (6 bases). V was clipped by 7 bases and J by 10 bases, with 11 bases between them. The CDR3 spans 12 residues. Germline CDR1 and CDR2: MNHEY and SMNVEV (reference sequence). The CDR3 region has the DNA TGTGCCAGCAATAACGGGGGCTCACCCCTCCACTTT. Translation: CASNNGGSPLHF.

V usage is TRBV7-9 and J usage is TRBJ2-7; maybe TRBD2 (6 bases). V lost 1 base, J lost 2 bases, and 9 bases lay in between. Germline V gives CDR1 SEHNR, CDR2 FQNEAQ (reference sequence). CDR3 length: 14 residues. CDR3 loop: CASSLVSGAYEQYF. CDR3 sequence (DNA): TGTGCCAGCAGCTTAGTTTCGGGGGCCTACGAGCAGTACTTC.

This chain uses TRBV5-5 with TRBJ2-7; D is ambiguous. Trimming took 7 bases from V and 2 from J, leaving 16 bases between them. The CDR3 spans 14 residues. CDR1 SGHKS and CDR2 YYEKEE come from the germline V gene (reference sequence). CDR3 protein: CASGDRNSPYEQYF. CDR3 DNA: TGTGCCAGCGGGGATAGGAATAGTCCCTACGAGCAGTACTTC.

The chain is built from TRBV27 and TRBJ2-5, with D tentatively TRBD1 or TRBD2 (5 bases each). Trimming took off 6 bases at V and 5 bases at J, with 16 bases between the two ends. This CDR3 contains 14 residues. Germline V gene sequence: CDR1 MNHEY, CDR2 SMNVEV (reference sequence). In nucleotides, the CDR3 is TGTGCCAGCAGCACCGGATGGGGCGGGGAGACCCAGTACTTC. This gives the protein CASSTGWGGETQYF.

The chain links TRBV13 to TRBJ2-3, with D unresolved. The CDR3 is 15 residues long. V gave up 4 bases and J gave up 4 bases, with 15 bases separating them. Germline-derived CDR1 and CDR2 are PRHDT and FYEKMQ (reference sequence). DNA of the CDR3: TGTGCCAGCAGCTCCGGTCCCCCCGCGGCAGATACGCAGTATTTT. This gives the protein CASSSGPPAADTQYF.

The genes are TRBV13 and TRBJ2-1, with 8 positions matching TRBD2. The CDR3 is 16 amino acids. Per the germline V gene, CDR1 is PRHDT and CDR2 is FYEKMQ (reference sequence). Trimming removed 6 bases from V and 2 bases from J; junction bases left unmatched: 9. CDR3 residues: CASSFKAGETYNEQFF. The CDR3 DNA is TGTGCCAGCAGTTTTAAAGCGGGAGAAACCTACAATGAGCAGTTCTTC.

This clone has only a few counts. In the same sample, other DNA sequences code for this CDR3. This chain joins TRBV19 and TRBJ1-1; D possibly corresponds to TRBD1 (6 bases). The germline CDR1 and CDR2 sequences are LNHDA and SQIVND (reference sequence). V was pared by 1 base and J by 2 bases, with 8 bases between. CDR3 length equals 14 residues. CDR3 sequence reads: CASSIVGGNTEAFF. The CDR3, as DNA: TGTGCCAGTAGTATAGTGGGGGGCAACACTGAAGCTTTCTTT.

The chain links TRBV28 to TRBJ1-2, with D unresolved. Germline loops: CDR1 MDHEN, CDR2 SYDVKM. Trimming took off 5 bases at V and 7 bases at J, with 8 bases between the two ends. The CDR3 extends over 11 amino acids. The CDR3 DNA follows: TGTGCCAGCAGTACATCCGGTGGCTACACCTTC. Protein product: CASSTSGGYTF.

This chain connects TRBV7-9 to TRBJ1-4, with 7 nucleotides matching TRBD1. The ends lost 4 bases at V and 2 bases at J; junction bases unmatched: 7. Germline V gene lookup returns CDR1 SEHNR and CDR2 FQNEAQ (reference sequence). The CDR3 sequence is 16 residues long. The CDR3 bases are TGTGCCAGCAGCTCCAACCTACAGGGGACTAATGAAAAACTGTTTTTT. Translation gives CASSSNLQGTNEKLFF.

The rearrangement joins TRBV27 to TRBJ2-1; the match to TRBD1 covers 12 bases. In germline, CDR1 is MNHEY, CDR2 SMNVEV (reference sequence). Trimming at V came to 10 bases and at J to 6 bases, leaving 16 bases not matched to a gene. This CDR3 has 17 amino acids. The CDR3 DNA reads TGTGCCACCCTTCTCAGACCGGGACAGGGGGCCTTCAATGAGCAGTTCTTC. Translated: CATLLRPGQGAFNEQFF.